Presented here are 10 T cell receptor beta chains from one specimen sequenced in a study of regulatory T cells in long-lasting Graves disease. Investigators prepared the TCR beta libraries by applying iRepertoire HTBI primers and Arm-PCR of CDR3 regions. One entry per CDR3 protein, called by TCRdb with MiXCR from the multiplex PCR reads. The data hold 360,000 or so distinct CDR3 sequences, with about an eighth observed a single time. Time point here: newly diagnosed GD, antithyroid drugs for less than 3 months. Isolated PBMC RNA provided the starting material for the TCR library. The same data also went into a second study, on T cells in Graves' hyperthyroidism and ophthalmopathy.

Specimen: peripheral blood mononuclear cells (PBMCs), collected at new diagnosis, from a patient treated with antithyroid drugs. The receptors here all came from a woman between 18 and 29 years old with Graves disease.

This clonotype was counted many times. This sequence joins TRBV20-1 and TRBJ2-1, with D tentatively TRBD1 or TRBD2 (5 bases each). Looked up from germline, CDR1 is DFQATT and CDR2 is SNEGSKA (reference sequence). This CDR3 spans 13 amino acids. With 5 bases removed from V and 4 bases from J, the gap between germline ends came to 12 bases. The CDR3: CSAGPGRYNEQFF. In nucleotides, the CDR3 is TGCAGTGCTGGGCCGGGACGGTACAATGAGCAGTTCTTC.

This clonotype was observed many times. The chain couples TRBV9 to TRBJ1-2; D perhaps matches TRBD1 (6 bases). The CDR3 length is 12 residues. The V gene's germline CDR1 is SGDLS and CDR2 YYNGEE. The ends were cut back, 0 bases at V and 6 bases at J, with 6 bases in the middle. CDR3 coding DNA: TGTGCCAGCAGCGTAGCAGGGGATGGCTACACCTTC. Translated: CASSVAGDGYTF. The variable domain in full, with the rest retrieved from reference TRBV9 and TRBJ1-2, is DSGVTQTPKHLITATGQRVTLRCSPRSGDLSVYWYQQSLDQGLQFLIQYYNGEERAKGNILERFSAQQFPDLHSELNLSSLELGDSALYFCASSVAGDGYTFGSGTRLTVV.

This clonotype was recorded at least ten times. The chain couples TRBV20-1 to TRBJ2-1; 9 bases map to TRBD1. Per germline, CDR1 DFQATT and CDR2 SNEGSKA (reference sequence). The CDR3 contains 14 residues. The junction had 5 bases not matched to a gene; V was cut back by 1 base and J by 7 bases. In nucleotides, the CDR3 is TGCAGTGCTAGAGCCTCGGGACAGGGAAATGAGCAGTTCTTC. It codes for CSARASGQGNEQFF.

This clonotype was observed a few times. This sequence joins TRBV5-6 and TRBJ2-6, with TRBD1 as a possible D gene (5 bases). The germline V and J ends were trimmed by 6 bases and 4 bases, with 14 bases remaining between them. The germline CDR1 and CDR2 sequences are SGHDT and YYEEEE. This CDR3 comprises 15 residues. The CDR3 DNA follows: TGTGCCAGCACGGCCAGGGTGAGCGGGGCCAACGTCCTGACTTTC. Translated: CASTARVSGANVLTF.

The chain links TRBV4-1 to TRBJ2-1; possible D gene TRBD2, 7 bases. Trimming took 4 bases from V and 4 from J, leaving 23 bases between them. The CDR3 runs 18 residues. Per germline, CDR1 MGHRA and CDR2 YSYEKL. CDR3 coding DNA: TGCGCCAGCAGCCCAACCGAAAGGGGGGGGGATAGGTACAATGAGCAGTTCTTC. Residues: CASSPTERGGDRYNEQFF.

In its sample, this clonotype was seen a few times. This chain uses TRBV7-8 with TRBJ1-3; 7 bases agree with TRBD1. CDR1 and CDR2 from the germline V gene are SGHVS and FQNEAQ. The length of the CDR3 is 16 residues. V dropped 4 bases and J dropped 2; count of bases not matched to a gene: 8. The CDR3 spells CASSSSGTDTGNTIYF. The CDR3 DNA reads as TGTGCCAGCAGCTCCTCCGGGACAGACACTGGAAACACCATATATTTT. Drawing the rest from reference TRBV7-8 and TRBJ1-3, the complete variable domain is GAGVSQSPRYKVAKRGQDVALRCDPISGHVSLFWYQQALGQGPEFLTYFQNEAQLDKSGLPSDRFFAERPEGSVSTLKIQRTQQEDSAVYLCASSSSGTDTGNTIYFGEGSWLTVV.

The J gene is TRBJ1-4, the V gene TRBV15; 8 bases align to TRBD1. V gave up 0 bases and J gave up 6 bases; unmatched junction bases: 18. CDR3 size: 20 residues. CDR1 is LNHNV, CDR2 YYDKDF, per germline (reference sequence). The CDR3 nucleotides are TGTGCCACCAGCAGAGACTCCGACAGGGGTCTTTATGTTCGGGATGAAAAACTGTTTTTT. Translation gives CATSRDSDRGLYVRDEKLFF.

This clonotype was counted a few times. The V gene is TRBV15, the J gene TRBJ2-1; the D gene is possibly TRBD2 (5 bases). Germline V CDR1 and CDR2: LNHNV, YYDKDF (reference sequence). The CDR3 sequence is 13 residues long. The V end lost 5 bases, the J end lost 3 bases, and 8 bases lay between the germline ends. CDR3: CATSQLVYNEQFF. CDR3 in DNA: TGTGCCACCAGCCAACTAGTCTACAATGAGCAGTTCTTC.

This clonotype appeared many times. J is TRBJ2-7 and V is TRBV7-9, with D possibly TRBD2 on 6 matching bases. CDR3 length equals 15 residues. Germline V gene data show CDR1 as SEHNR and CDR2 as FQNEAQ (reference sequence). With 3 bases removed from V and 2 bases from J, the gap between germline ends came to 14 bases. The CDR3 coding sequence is TGTGCCAGCAGCTTCCGGGGGTCTTGGACCTACGAGCAGTACTTC. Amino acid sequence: CASSFRGSWTYEQYF.

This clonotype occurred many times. The DNA for the CDR3 is TGTGCCAGCAGCTTAGACTCGGTCCGGGGGAACACTGAAGCTTTCTTT. It specifies CASSLDSVRGNTEAFF. The genes are TRBV7-6 and TRBJ1-1; no definite D call. The CDR3 contains 16 residues. Germline V gene sequence: CDR1 SGHVS, CDR2 FNYEAQ. V lost 1 base to trimming and J lost 1 base, with 13 bases between them.